These 5 T cell receptor beta chains were all obtained from the same sample, sequenced in a study of blood T cell repertoires in COVID-19. Data came from immunoSEQ multiplex PCR; TCRdb stores just in-frame clones and leaves some out. The table includes about 250,000 clones, about 80% detected once. The sequenced sample consisted of peripheral blood. The receptors stem from a woman of 80 years or more with active or convalescent COVID-19.

CDR3 DNA: TGTGCCAGCAGTTACCCTGGGACCTTCCCGGGGGCCCAGTACTTC. This translates into CASSYPGTFPGAQYF. The V gene is TRBV6-2 or TRBV6-3, the J gene TRBJ2-5; D perhaps matches TRBD2 (6 bases). Trimming shortened V by 2 bases and J by 9 bases, and 19 bases separated the two germline ends. This CDR3 is 15 amino acids long. Germline V gene lookup returns CDR1 MNHEY and CDR2 SVGEGT.

J is TRBJ1-5 and V is TRBV18; TRBD1 might be the D (5 bases). Germline V gene sequence: CDR1 KGHSH, CDR2 LQKENI. The CDR3 has 16 amino acids. V was clipped by 3 bases and J by 0 bases, with 12 bases between them. The CDR3 spells CASSPRTQGSNQPQHF. As DNA, the CDR3 is TGTGCCAGCTCACCGCGGACCCAGGGTAGCAATCAGCCCCAGCATTTT.

This chain uses TRBV20-1 with TRBJ1-4; D gene uncertain. V was clipped by 3 bases and J by 8 bases, with 16 bases between them. Looked up from germline, CDR1 is DFQATT and CDR2 is SNEGSKA (reference sequence). The CDR3 totals 14 residues. CDR3 sequence reads: CSASRRATGEKLFF. CDR3 sequence (DNA): TGCAGTGCTAGTCGACGGGCTACGGGAGAAAAACTGTTTTTT.

CDR3 coding DNA: TGTGCCAGCAGTGCACAGGGGTTTGTTGGGAACACTGAAGCTTTCTTT. It specifies CASSAQGFVGNTEAFF. The rearrangement links TRBV2 to TRBJ1-1, with TRBD1 matching 7 bases. Per germline, CDR1 SNHLY and CDR2 FYNNEI. CDR3 length: 16 residues. V lost 4 bases and J lost 1; bases outside the gene matches: 9.

The chain carries TRBV11-3 and TRBJ2-1; D gene ambiguous. CDR3 size: 12 residues. Germline CDR1 is SGHNT and CDR2 is YENEEA. The V and J ends lost 4 bases and 8 bases respectively, with 9 bases between them. In DNA form, the CDR3 reads TGTGCCAGCAGCTCGACTGGCGATGAGCAGTTCTTC. This encodes CASSSTGDEQFF.